A single sample is the source of the 2 T cell receptor beta chains below, sequenced in a study of shared clonotypes between healthy human individuals. Some clones are missing from TCRdb's copy, which holds only in-frame ones; the method was immunoSEQ multiplex PCR. The table includes 2 million to 2.5 million clones, about 95% detected once. Terminally differentiated effector memory CD45RA+ cells were excluded from the naive CD8 cells, which were CD45RO-negative and positively selected for CCR7. The source material was naive CD8+ T cells sorted from blood. The source is a young man in good health.

V is TRBV10-3 and J is TRBJ2-7, with D possibly TRBD2 on 6 matching bases. The ends were cut back, 4 bases at V and 0 bases at J, with 16 bases in the middle. The CDR3 loop spans 16 amino acids. The germline CDR1 and CDR2 sequences are ENHRY and SYGVKD. The CDR3 here is CAISGSLALSSYEQYF. CDR3 nucleotide sequence: TGTGCCATCAGTGGGTCCCTAGCGTTGAGCTCCTACGAGCAGTACTTC.

A remark on this clone: Within the sample, other DNA sequences also encode this same CDR3. The chain joins TRBV7-9 to TRBJ2-2; D remains ambiguous. From germline, CDR1 is SEHNR and CDR2 FQNEAQ (reference sequence). V dropped 5 bases and J dropped 6 bases, with 7 bases sitting between them. This CDR3 has 12 amino acids. For the CDR3, the DNA is TGTGCCAGCAGCCCGTTGCCCGGGGAGCTGTTTTTT. Its translation is CASSPLPGELFF.